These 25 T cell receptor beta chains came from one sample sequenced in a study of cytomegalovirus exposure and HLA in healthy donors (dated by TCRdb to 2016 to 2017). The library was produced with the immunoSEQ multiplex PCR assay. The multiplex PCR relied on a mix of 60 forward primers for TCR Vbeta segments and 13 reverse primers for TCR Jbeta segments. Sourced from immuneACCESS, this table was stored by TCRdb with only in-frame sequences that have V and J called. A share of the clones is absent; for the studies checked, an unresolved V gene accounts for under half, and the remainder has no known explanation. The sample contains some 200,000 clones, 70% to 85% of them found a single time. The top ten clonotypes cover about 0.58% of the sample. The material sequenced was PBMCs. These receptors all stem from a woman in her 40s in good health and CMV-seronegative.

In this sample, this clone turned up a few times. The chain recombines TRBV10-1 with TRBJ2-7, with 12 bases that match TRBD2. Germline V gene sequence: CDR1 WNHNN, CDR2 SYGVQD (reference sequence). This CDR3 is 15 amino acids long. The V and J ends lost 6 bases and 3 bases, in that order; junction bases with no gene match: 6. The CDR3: CASRRLAGELYEQYF. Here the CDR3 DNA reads TGCGCCAGCAGAAGACTAGCGGGGGAACTCTACGAGCAGTACTTC.

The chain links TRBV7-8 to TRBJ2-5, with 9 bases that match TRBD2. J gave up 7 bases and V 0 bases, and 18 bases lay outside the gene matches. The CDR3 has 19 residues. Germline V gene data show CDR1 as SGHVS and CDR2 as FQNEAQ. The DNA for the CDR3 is TGTGCCAGCAGCTTAGCCTCCTGGGGCGGGGGGGCCAGTACGGGGACCCAGTACTTC. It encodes CASSLASWGGGASTGTQYF.

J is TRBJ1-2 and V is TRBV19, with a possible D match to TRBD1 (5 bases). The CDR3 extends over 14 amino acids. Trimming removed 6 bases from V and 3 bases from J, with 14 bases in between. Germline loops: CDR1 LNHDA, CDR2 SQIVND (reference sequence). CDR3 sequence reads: CASRRGGTDYGYTF. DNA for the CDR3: TGTGCCAGTAGGCGGGGGGGAACCGACTATGGCTACACCTTC.

CDR3 residues: CASSARRASYNEQFF. In DNA, the CDR3 is TGTGCCAGCAGCGCCAGGCGGGCCTCCTACAATGAGCAGTTCTTC. The chain links TRBV7-6 to TRBJ2-1; tentative D call: TRBD2 (5 bases). With 5 bases removed from V and 0 bases from J, the gap between germline ends came to 11 bases. Germline V lookup: CDR1 SGHVS, CDR2 FNYEAQ. CDR3 length equals 15 residues.

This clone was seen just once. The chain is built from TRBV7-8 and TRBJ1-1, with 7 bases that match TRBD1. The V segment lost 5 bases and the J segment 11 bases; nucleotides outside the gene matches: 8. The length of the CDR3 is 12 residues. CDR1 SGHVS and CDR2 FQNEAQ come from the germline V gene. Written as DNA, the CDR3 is TGTGCCAGCAGCGACCTCGCAGGGGGGGCTTTCTTT. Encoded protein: CASSDLAGGAFF.

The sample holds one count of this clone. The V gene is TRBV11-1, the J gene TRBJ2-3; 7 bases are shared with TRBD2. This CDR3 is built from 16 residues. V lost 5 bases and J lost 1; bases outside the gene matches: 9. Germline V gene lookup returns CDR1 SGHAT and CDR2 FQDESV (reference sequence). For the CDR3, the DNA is TGTGCCAGCAGCCCTTTCCCAGGGAGGGGCACAGATACGCAGTATTTT. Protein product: CASSPFPGRGTDTQYF. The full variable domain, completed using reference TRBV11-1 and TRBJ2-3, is EAEVAQSPRYKITEKSQAVAFWCDPISGHATLYWYRQILGQGPELLVQFQDESVVDDSQLPKDRFSAERLKGVDSTLKIQPAELGDSAMYLCASSPFPGRGTDTQYFGPGTRLTVL.

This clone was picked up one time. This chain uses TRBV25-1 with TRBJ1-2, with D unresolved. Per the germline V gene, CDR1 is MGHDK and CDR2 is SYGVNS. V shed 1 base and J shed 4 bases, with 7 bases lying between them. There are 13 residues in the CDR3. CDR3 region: CASSELGSYGYTF. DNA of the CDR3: TGTGCCAGCAGTGAATTGGGGAGCTATGGCTACACCTTC.

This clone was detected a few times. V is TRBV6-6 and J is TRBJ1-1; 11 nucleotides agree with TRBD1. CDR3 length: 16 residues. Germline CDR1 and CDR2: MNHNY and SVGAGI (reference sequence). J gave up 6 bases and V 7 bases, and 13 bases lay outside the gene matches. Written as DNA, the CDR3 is TGTGCCAGCAACACATGGCCGGGACAGGGGGTAGCTGAAGCTTTCTTT. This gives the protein CASNTWPGQGVAEAFF.

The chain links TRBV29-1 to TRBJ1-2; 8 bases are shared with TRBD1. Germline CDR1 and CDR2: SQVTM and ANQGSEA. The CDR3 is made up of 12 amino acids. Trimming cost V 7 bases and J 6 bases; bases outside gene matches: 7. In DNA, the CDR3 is TGCAGCGACTATCAGGGGGCGAATGGCTACACCTTC. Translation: CSDYQGANGYTF.

This CDR3 reads CASRPGQGFFGQFF. CDR3 in DNA: TGTGCCAGCAGGCCGGGACAGGGGTTTTTTGGGCAGTTCTTC. The chain has TRBV7-9 and TRBJ2-1; 10 bases are shared with TRBD1. This CDR3 is 14 amino acids long. Germline loops: CDR1 SEHNR, CDR2 FQNEAQ (reference sequence). V lost 6 bases and J lost 12; bases outside the gene matches: 11.

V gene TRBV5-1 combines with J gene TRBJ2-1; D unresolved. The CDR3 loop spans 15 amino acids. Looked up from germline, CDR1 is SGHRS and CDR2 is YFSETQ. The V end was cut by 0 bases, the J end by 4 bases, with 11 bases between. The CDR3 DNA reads TGCGCCAGCAGCTTGGCGAGTCCTGGTTACAATGAGCAGTTCTTC. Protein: CASSLASPGYNEQFF.

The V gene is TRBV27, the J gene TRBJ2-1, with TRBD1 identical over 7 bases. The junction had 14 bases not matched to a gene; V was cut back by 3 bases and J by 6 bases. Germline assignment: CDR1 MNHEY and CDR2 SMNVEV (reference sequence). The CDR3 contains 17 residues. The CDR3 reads CASSFRSTTGPGNEQFF. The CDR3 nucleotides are TGTGCCAGCAGTTTTCGGTCAACGACAGGGCCGGGCAATGAGCAGTTCTTC.

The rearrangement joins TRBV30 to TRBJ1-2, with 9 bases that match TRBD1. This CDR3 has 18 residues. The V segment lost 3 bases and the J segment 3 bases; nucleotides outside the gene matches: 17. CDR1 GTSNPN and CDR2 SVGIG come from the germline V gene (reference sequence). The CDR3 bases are TGTGCCTGGAGCACCCTCGGACAGGGGACGGGTGGGCACTATGGCTACACCTTC. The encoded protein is CAWSTLGQGTGGHYGYTF.

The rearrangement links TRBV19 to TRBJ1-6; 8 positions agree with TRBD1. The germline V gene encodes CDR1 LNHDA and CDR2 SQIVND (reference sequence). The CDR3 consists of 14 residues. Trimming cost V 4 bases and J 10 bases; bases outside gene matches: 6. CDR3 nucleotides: TGTGCCAGTAGTACATGGACAGGGAACTCACCCCTCCACTTT. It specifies CASSTWTGNSPLHF.

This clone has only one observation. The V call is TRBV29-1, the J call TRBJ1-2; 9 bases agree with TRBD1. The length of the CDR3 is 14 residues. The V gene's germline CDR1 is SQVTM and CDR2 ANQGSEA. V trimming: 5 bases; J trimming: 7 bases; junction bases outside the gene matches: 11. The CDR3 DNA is TGCAGCGTTATCCCAGGGACAGGGTTAGGTGGCTACACCTTC. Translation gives CSVIPGTGLGGYTF.

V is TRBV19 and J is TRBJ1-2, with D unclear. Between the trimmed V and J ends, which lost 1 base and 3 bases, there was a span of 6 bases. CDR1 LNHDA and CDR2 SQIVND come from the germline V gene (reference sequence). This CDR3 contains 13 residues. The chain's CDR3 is CASSIVIDYGYTF. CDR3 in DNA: TGTGCCAGTAGTATAGTTATAGACTATGGCTACACCTTC.

This chain's CDR3 is CASSAQGYEQYF. The DNA for the CDR3 is TGTGCCAGCAGTGCGCAGGGTTACGAGCAGTACTTC. The V call is TRBV6-1, the J call TRBJ2-7, with D possibly being TRBD1 (5 bases). The CDR3 has 12 residues. The V gene's germline CDR1 is MNHNS and CDR2 SASEGT. V shed 4 bases and J shed 4 bases, with 8 bases lying between them.

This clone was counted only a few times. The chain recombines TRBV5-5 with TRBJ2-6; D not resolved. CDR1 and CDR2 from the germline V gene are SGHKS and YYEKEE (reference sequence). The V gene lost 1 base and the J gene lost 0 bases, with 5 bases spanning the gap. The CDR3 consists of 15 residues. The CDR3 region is CASSLSGSGANVLTF. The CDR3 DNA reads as TGTGCCAGCAGCTTGTCGGGCTCTGGGGCCAACGTCCTGACTTTC.

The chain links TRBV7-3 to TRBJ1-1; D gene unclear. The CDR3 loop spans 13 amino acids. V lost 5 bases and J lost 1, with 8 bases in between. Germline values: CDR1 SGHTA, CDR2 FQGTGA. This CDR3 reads CASSPLRNTEAFF. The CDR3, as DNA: TGTGCCAGCAGCCCCCTCAGGAACACTGAAGCTTTCTTT.

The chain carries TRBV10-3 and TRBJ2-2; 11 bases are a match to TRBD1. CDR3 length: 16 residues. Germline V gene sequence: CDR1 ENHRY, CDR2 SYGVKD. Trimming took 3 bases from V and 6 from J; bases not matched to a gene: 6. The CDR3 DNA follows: TGTGCCATCAGTGAAAAGGGACAGGGGGTTGCCGGGGAGCTGTTTTTT. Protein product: CAISEKGQGVAGELFF.

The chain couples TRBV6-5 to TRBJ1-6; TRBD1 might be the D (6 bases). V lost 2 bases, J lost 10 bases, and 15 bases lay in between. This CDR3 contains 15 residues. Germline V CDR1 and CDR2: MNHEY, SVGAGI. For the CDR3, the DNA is TGTGCCAGCAGTTACACAGCAGGGGCAGAATCACCCCTCCACTTT. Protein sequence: CASSYTAGAESPLHF.

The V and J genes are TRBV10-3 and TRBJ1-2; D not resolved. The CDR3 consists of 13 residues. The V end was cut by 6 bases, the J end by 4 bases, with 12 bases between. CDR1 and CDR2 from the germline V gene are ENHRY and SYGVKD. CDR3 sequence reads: CAISQDGSYGYTF. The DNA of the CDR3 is TGTGCCATCAGCCAGGATGGGAGCTATGGCTACACCTTC.

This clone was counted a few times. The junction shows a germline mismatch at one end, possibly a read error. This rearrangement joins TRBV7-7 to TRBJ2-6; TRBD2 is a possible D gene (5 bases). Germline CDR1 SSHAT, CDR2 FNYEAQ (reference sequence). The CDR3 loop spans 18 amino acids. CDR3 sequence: CASSPEGHRSSGANVLTF. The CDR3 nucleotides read TGTGCTAGCAGCCCAGAGGGTCACCGAAGCTCTGGGGCCAACGTCCTGACTTTC.

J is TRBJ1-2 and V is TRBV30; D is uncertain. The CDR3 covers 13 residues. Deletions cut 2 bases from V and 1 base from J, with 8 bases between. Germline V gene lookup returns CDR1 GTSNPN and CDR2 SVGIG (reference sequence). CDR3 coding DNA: TGTGCCTGGAGTTTTATGCGTAACTATGGCTACACCTTC. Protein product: CAWSFMRNYGYTF.

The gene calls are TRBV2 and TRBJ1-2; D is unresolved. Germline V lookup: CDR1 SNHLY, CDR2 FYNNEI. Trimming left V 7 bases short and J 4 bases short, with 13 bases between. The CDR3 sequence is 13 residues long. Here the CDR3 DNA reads TGTGCCAGCACCCCCCAAAGAGGCTATGGCTACACCTTC. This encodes CASTPQRGYGYTF. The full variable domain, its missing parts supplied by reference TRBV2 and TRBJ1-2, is EPEVTQTPSHQVTQMGQEVILRCVPISNHLYFYWYRQILGQKVEFLVSFYNNEISEKSEIFDDQFSVERPDGSNFTLKIRSTKLEDSAMYFCASTPQRGYGYTFGSGTRLTVV.